Listed below are T cell receptor beta chains from one sample, sequenced in a study of identifying expanded T cells in peripheral blood. Generated by immunoSEQ multiplex PCR, the TCRdb table keeps only in-frame clones and is missing some. The sample records approximately 81,000 clones, roughly 84% being singletons. The sample comprised blood. The receptors derive from a person aged 18-70 years in good health. The CDR3 runs from the conserved cysteine through the conserved F or W. A D gene is named only where the DNA matches it firmly. For some rows the clone size is stated as once, few or many, or as a class when expanded; others skip it.

>13|NA|NA|TRBJ2-7|TRBV28
TGTGCCAGCAGTTTGGGTGGTGTGCGGGAGCAGTACTTC
CASSLGGVREQYF
>13|NA|NA|TRBJ1-1|TRBV4-2
TGTGCCAGCAGCCAAGTAAGGGGGACCCAAGCTTTCTTT
CASSQVRGTQAFF
>13|TRBD2|NA|TRBJ2-1|TRBV29-1
TGCAGCGAGGGGGTAGCGGGAGTTGGTGAGCAGTTCTTC
CSEGVAGVGEQFF
>14|TRBD2|NA|TRBJ2-5|TRBV7-2
TGTGCCAGCAGCCCCGGGACTAGCGGAGAGACCCAGTACTTC
CASSPGTSGETQYF
>16|TRBD2|NA|TRBJ2-1|TRBV19
TGTGCCAGTAGTATAGCGGCGGGAGGGAGATACAATGAGCAGTTCTTC
CASSIAAGGRYNEQFF
>13|NA|NA|TRBJ2-5|TRBV10-3
TGTGCCATCAGTGAGCTCCAAGGAGAGACCCAGTACTTC
CAISELQGETQYF
>15|TRBD1|NA|TRBJ1-2|TRBV2
TGTGCCAGCACCGGGGACAGCCCATCGAGCTATGGCTACACCTTC
CASTGDSPSSYGYTF
>17|NA|NA|TRBJ2-5|TRBV30
TGTGCCTGGAGTGTAGGCAATCCAGGCCCCGTCGCGGGGACCCAGTACTTC
CAWSVGNPGPVAGTQYF
>15|NA|NA|TRBJ2-6|TRBV7-2
TGTGCCAGCAGCTTAGATGGCTCTGGGGCCAACGTCCTGACTTTC
CASSLDGSGANVLTF
>16|TRBD2|NA|TRBJ2-1|TRBV6-1
TGTGCCAGCAGTGAAAGAATAGCGGGAGCAGCCTGGGAGCAGTTCTTC
CASSERIAGAAWEQFF
>15|TRBD2|NA|TRBJ2-7|TRBV19
TGTGCCAGTAGTATGGAGCGGGAAAGGTCTTACGAGCAGTACTTC
CASSMERERSYEQYF
>14|NA|NA|TRBJ2-7|TRBV7-9
TGTGCCAGCAGCTTAGTCGGCAGGACCTACGAGCAGTACTTC
CASSLVGRTYEQYF
>16|TRBD2|few|TRBJ2-3|TRBV5-6
TGTGCCAGCAGCTTGAGCGGGAGTTTAGGCACAGATACGCAGTATTTT
CASSLSGSLGTDTQYF
>14|TRBD1|NA|TRBJ1-2|TRBV28
TGTGCCAGCAGGCCCCAGGGGGCGAAATATGGCTACACCTTC
CASRPQGAKYGYTF
>13|NA|NA|TRBJ2-2|TRBV7-6
TGTGCCAGCAGCTTACAGATTAACGGGGAGCTGTTTTTT
CASSLQINGELFF
>14|NA|NA|TRBJ1-3|TRBV6-1
TGTGCCAGCAGGCCTGGGGGGGACGGGAACACCATATATTTT
CASRPGGDGNTIYF
>18|NA|NA|TRBJ2-2|TRBV12-5
TGTGCTAGTGGTTCAGACCTATCAGGGCCCGAGAACACCGGGGAGCTGTTTTTT
CASGSDLSGPENTGELFF
>13|TRBD1|NA|TRBJ1-2|TRBV18
TGTGCCAGCTCACTTGACAGGGTGTCGGGCTACACCTTC
CASSLDRVSGYTF
>16|TRBD1|NA|TRBJ2-7|TRBV28
TGTGCCAGCAGCCTGAGCCCCGGGACAGCACTCTACGAGCAGTACTTC
CASSLSPGTALYEQYF
>16|TRBD2|NA|TRBJ2-2|TRBV27
TGTGCCAGCAGTTTAGCGGGAGGGGCGGGGTCCGGGGAGCTGTTTTTT
CASSLAGGAGSGELFF
>14|TRBD2|few|TRBJ2-7|TRBV7-8
TGTGCCAGCAGGACAACCCAGCGGGAGGAAGAGCAGTACTTC
CASRTTQREEEQYF
>16|NA|NA|TRBJ2-1|TRBV2
TGTGCCAGCAGTGAAGGACTAGGAGGGTTTCAAAATGAGCAGTTCTTC
CASSEGLGGFQNEQFF
>17|TRBD2|NA|TRBJ2-2|TRBV9
TGTGCCAGCAGCGTGGGACTAGCGGGTTTGCCCACCGGGGAGCTGTTTTTT
CASSVGLAGLPTGELFF
>13|NA|NA|TRBJ1-1|TRBV5-1
TGCGCCAGCAGAAGGACAGTGAACACTGAAGCTTTCTTT
CASRRTVNTEAFF